A selection of T cell receptor beta chains follows, all from one sample in a study of OX40 agonist ivuxolimab in advanced cancers. Sequencing was performed with immunoSEQ multiplex PCR; in TCRdb, only in-frame clones are kept and a portion is missing. Altogether tens of thousands of clones are present, 75% to 85% being singletons, with the ten largest covering approximately 3.3%. This material consisted of CD4+ or CD8+ T cells sorted from blood, taken in a trial of the OX40 agonist ivuxolimab. Receptors originate from an adult with an advanced solid tumor such as melanoma, head and neck, liver or kidney cancer. CDR3s include the opening cysteine and the closing phenylalanine or tryptophan.

j_call | v_call | cdr3_aa
TRBJ1-2 | TRBV19 | CASSIRAELYGYTF
TRBJ2-3 | TRBV11-2 | CASGLAGVPTDTQYF
TRBJ2-3 | TRBV7-2 | CASSPRFGTGDTDTQYF
TRBJ2-5 | TRBV5-1 | CASSQGQGVQETQYF
TRBJ2-1 | TRBV27 | CASRLAGVVNEQFF
TRBJ1-1 | TRBV5-1 | CASRDERNTEAFF
TRBJ2-3 | TRBV7-2 | CASSLGTGTDTQYF
TRBJ2-1 | TRBV27 | CASSITGLGVRRFEFF
TRBJ1-5 | TRBV5-8 | CASSWGRGVNQPQHF
TRBJ1-2 | TRBV30 | CAWSVLRTGGLRGYTF
TRBJ1-2 | TRBV18 | CASSSAEQAGYTF
TRBJ1-1 | TRBV4-2 | CASSFSSDRNTEAFF
TRBJ2-5 | TRBV27 | CASSLSSPGGASGIQETQYF
TRBJ1-1 | TRBV6-1 | CASSFLDRNSFF
TRBJ2-3 | TRBV9 | CASSSQVGGPDTQYF
TRBJ2-5 | TRBV7-7 | CASSPQRQETQYF
TRBJ2-5 | TRBV7-3 | CASSLTGSLETQYF
TRBJ1-2 | TRBV6-1 | CASSEAGPGAYGYTF
TRBJ2-3 | TRBV18 | CASSPPLTSGSLTDTQYF
TRBJ1-1 | TRBV23-1 | CASSHRQGKDEAFF
TRBJ1-5 | TRBV19 | CASRGGGFSNQPQHF
TRBJ1-2 | TRBV2 | CASSEEGAGHGYTF
NA | TRBV12-5 | CASGPLGKPYEQYF
TRBJ2-5 | TRBV5-1 | CASSPYGLAGGETQYF
TRBJ1-2 | TRBV14 | CASSQESLGYGYTF
TRBJ2-2 | TRBV9 | CASSARTGNWNTGELFF
TRBJ2-1 | TRBV11-3 | CASSSGVGLGKVEQFF
TRBJ1-4 | TRBV7-9 | CASSFRGGSPGIEKLFF
TRBJ2-2 | TRBV2 | CAGKAGANRAGELFF
TRBJ2-7 | TRBV19 | CASSPRSSGNHEQYF
TRBJ1-2 | TRBV28 | CASSGWGYGYTF
TRBJ1-1 | TRBV30 | CAWSVRRGDTEAFF